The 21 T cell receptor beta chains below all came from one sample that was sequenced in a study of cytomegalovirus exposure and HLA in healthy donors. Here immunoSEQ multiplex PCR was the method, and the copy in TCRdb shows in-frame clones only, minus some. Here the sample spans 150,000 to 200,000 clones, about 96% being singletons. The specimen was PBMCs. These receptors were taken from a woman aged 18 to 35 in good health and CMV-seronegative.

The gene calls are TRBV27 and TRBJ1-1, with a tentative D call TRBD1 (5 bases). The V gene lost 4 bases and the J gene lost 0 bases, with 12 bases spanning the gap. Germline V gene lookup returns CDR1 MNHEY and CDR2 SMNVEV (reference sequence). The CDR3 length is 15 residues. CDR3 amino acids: CASSSIRAMNTEAFF. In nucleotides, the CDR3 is TGTGCCAGCAGTTCGATCAGGGCCATGAACACTGAAGCTTTCTTT.

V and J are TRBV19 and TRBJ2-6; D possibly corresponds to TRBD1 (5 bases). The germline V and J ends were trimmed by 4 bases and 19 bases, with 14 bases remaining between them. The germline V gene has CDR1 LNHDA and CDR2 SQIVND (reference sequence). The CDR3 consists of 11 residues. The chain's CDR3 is CASSTSSGLTF. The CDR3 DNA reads TGTGCCAGTAGTACGTCGTCAGGGCTTACTTTC.

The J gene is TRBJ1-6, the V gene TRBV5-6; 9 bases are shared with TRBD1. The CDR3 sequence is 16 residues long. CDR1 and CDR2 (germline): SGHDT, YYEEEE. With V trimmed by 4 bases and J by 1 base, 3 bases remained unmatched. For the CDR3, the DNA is TGTGCCAGCAGCCTGGACAGGGGATCCTATAATTCACCCCTCCACTTT. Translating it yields CASSLDRGSYNSPLHF.

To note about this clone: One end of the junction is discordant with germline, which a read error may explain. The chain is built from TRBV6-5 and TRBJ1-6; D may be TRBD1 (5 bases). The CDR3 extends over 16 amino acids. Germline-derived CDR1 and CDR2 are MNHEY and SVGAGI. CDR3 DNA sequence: TGTGCCAGCAGTTACGGTGATGGCAGGGTTAATACACCCCTCCACTTT. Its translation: CASSYGDGRVNTPLHF.

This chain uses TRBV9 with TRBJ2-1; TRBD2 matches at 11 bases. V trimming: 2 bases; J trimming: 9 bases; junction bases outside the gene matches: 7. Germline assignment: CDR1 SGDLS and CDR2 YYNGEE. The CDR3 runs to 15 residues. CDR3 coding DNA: TGTGCCAGCAGCGTCGTTCCGGGACTAGCGGTTGAGCAGTTCTTC. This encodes CASSVVPGLAVEQFF.

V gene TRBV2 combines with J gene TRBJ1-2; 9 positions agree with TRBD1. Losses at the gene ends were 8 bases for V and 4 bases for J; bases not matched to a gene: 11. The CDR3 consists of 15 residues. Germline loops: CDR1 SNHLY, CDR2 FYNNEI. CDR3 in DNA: TGTGCCAGCGGGGCCTTCACAGGGGGCGGCTATGGCTACACCTTC. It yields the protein CASGAFTGGGYGYTF.

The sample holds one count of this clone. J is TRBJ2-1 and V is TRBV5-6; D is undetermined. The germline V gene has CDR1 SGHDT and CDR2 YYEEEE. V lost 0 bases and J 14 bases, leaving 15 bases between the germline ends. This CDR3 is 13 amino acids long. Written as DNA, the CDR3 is TGTGCCAGCAGCTTGGGGGTGACCCCTCGGGAGTTCTTC. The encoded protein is CASSLGVTPREFF.

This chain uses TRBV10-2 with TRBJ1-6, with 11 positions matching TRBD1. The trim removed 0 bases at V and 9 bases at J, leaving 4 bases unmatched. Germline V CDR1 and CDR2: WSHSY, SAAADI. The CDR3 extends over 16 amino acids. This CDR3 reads CASSESGQGGSSPLHF. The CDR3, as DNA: TGCGCCAGCAGTGAGTCGGGACAGGGGGGAAGTTCACCCCTCCACTTT.

CDR3 amino acids: CATSRDRTGVSYGYTF. The CDR3 nucleotides read TGTGCCACCAGCAGAGATCGTACGGGGGTTTCCTATGGCTACACCTTC. V and J are TRBV15 and TRBJ1-2, with D possibly matching TRBD1 (5 bases). With 0 bases removed from V and 4 bases from J, the gap between germline ends came to 15 bases. The CDR3 loop spans 16 amino acids. Looked up from germline, CDR1 is LNHNV and CDR2 is YYDKDF (reference sequence).

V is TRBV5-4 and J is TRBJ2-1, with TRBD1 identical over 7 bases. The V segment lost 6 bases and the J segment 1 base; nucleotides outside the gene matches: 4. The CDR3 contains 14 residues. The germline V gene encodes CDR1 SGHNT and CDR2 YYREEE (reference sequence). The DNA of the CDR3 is TGTGCCAGCATGGACAGGACTTCCTACAATGAGCAGTTCTTC. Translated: CASMDRTSYNEQFF.

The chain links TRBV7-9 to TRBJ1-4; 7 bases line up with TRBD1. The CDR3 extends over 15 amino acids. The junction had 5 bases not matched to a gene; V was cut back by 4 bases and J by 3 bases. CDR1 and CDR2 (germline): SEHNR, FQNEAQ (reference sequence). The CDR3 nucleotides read TGTGCCAGCAGCTATAGACAGGGAGCTAATGAAAAACTGTTTTTT. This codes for CASSYRQGANEKLFF.

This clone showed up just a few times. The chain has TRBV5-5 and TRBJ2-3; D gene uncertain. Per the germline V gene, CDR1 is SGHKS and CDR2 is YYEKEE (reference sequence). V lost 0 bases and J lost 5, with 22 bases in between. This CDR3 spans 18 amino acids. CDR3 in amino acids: CASSLVYFRRVSLDTQYF. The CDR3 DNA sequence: TGTGCCAGCAGCTTGGTATATTTCCGTCGCGTTAGTTTAGATACGCAGTATTTT.

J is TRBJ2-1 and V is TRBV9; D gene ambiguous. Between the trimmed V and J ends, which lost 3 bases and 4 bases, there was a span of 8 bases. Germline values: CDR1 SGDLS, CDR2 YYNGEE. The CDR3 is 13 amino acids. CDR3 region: CASSARLYNEQFF. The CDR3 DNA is TGTGCCAGCAGCGCCCGGTTATACAATGAGCAGTTCTTC.

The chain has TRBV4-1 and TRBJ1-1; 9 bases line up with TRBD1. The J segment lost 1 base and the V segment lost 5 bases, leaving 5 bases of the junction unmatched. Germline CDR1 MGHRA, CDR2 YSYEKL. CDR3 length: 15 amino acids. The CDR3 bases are TGCGCCAGCAGCGCCCGGGACAGGGCGAACACTGAAGCTTTCTTT. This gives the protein CASSARDRANTEAFF.

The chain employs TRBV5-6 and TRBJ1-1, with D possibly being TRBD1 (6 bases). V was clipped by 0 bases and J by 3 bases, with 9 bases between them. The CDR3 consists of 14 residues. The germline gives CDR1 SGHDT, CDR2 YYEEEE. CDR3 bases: TGTGCCAGCAGCTTGGGGGCAGGGGACACTGAAGCTTTCTTT. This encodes CASSLGAGDTEAFF. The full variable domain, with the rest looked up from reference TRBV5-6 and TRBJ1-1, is DAGVTQSPTHLIKTRGQQVTLRCSPKSGHDTVSWYQQALGQGPQFIFQYYEEEERQRGNFPDRFSGHQFPNYSSELNVNALLLGDSALYLCASSLGAGDTEAFFGQGTRLTVV.

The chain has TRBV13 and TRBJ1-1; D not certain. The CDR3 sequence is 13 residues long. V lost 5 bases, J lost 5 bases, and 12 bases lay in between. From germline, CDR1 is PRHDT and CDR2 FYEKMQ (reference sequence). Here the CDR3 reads CASSDYRGTEAFF. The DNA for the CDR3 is TGTGCCAGCAGCGATTACAGAGGGACTGAAGCTTTCTTT.

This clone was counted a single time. The DNA for the CDR3 is TGTGCCAGCTCGCCATCAAATGAAAAACTGTTTTTT. This codes for CASSPSNEKLFF. The rearrangement links TRBV18 to TRBJ1-4; the D is unclear. The CDR3 covers 12 residues. V dropped 6 bases and J dropped 5 bases, with 7 bases sitting between them. Germline V gives CDR1 KGHSH, CDR2 LQKENI.

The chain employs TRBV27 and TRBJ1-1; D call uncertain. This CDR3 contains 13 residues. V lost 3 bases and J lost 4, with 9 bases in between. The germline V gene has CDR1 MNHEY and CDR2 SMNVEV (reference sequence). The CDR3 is CASSFGGRTEAFF. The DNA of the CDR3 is TGTGCCAGCAGTTTCGGCGGGCGCACTGAAGCTTTCTTT.

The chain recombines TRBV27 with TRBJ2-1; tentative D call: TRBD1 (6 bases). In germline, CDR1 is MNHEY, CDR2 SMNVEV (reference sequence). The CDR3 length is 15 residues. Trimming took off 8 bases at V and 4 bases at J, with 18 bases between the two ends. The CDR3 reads CASSGSGTPYNEQFF. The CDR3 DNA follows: TGTGCCAGCTCTGGCTCGGGGACACCGTACAATGAGCAGTTCTTC.

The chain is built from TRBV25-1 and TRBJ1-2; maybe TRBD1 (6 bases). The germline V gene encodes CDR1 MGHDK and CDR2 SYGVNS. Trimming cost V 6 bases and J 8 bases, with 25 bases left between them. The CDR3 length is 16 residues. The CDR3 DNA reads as TGTGCCAGCAGCGAAGGGGTCGTGTTGGGGGCCCGCGGCTACACCTTC. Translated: CASSEGVVLGARGYTF.

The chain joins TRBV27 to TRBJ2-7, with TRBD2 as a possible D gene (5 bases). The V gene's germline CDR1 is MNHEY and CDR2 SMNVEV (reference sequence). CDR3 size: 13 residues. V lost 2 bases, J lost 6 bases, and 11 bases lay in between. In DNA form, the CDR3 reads TGTGCCAGCAGTTTAGGACTTGCCAGCGAGCAGTACTTC. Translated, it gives CASSLGLASEQYF.